This paragraph covers one T cell receptor beta chain sequence. The antigen is unknown. Sequencing used immunoSEQ multiplex PCR; TCRdb keeps in-frame clones, though not all of them. Counted here are over 95,000 clones, 91% occurring once; the ten biggest clones make up 6.5% to 8.5%. The sample originates from a study of T cell responses to AZD1222 COVID-19 vaccine. Whole-study results and caveats: Spike-specific TCR repertoires showed rising breadth and depth after two AZD1222 doses.

The CDR3 extends over 14 amino acids. Trimming removed 4 bases at V and 4 bases at J, with 12 bases between. Germline V gives CDR1 SGHRS, CDR2 YFSETQ. The genes are TRBV5-1 and TRBJ1-5, with no clear D. The sequenced sample was peripheral blood, obtained 28 days after the second AZD1222 dose. The receptor's source is an adult who received the AZD1222 COVID-19 vaccine. The DNA of the CDR3 is TGCGCCAGCAGCCCTTTGACAAGTAATCAGCCCCAGCATTTT. Protein: CASSPLTSNQPQHF.